This T cell receptor (beta chain) comes out of a study of Graves' ophthalmopathy and Graves' hyperthyroidism. Scientists amplified the TCR beta CDR3 regions from RNA transcripts. First-round RT-PCR used HTBI primers; second-round multiplex PCR followed. TCRdb independently ran MiXCR on the multiplex PCR reads; one entry per CDR3 protein. Among around 660,000 distinct CDR3 sequences, about two fifths were seen once, and the ten largest hold more than 2.5%. This CDR3 is built from 10 residues. CDR1 is MNHEY and CDR2 is SMNVEV in the germline V gene (reference sequence). The V gene lost 8 bases and the J gene lost 5 bases, with 5 bases spanning the gap.

The receptor was derived from an adult man with Graves' ophthalmopathy. The sample comprised peripheral blood. The rearrangement uses TRBV27 and TRBJ2-3, with no clear D. CDR3 nucleotides: TGTGCCAGCTGGGGAGATACGCAGTATTTT. Protein product: CASWGDTQYF.